The entry that follows covers one TCR beta chain sequence. The data are from a study of technical replicates of blood from several donors. Libraries were prepared by immunoSEQ multiplex PCR; TCRdb keeps only in-frame clonotypes and omits some of them. The sample yields about 66,000 clones, approximately 90% seen once. The clonotype originates from a human donor in good health. Some clones in this sample may be carry-over from other donors' samples. Sequenced material: PBMCs.

The CDR3 DNA reads TGTGCCAGCAGTTCAGGGCCCCCATCCGGAGATACGCAGTATTTT. It encodes CASSSGPPSGDTQYF. The rearrangement links TRBV27 to TRBJ2-3; weak D call: TRBD1 (5 bases). The CDR3 runs to 15 residues. V was cut by 4 bases and J by 5 bases, with 16 bases left in between. Germline-derived CDR1 and CDR2 are MNHEY and SMNVEV (reference sequence).